Listed here is a single TCR beta chain. The CDR3 extends over 17 amino acids. Per germline, CDR1 SGHRS and CDR2 YFSETQ. The V gene end was trimmed by 0 bases and the J gene end by 4 bases; junction bases not matched to a gene: 9. TCRdb processed the RT-PCR reads anew with MiXCR; each CDR3 protein has one entry. The sample includes more than 550,000 distinct CDR3 sequences, over 12% of them seen just once. The sequenced sample was memory CD4+ T cells from blood. The chain recombines TRBV5-1 with TRBJ2-3, with 9 bases aligning to TRBD2. The TCR sequence derives from a female donor in good health, serving as a healthy control. The CDR3 here is CASSLDPAGGPPDTQYF. The CDR3 nucleotides read TGCGCCAGCAGCTTGGATCCGGCGGGAGGGCCGCCAGATACGCAGTATTTT.